This TCR beta chain was retrieved from a study of long-term antiretroviral therapy in people with HIV. Study observations and caveats: Pre-ART clonal expansion yielded clones that dominated the repertoire at all time points.

This clone was detected only a few times. Its cognate antigen is unknown. An immunoSEQ assay, version v3.0, was performed at survey level. The table came from immunoSEQ multiplex PCR; TCRdb's copy has only in-frame clones and leaves some out. The sample has 20,000 to 30,000 clones; approximately 90% are singletons. J was trimmed by 2 bases and V by 4 bases; bases with no gene match: 6. The CDR3 sequence is 14 residues long. CDR1 and CDR2 (germline): GTSNPN, SVGIG (reference sequence). Sequenced here: unsorted PBMCs, sampled 1.8 years before starting antiretroviral therapy. The chain couples TRBV30 to TRBJ2-7; 9 nucleotides match TRBD2. The sequence was obtained from a man in his forties or fifties with HIV. CDR3 DNA: TGTGCCTGGACCGGAGTAGCGGGAGCCTACGAGCAGTACTTC. This encodes CAWTGVAGAYEQYF.